These T cell receptor beta chains were read from a single sample in a study of OX40 agonist ivuxolimab in advanced cancers. The table came from immunoSEQ multiplex PCR; TCRdb's copy has only in-frame clones and leaves some out. The profile shows approximately 58,000 clones, approximately 90% of them singletons. The source material was CD4+ or CD8+ T cells sorted from blood, sampled in a trial of the OX40 agonist ivuxolimab. These receptors originate from an adult with an advanced solid tumor such as melanoma, head and neck, liver or kidney cancer. The CDR3 runs from the conserved cysteine through the conserved F or W. A D gene is named only where the DNA matches it firmly.

v_gene	j_gene	d_gene	CDR3nt	CDR3aa
TRBV5-5	TRBJ2-5	NA	TGTGCCAGCAGCCGCACCCACGACAGAGAGACCCAGTACTTC	CASSRTHDRETQYF
TRBV19	TRBJ2-3	NA	TGTGCCAGTACCGACCGCCCTTGGACAAGCTCCACAGATACGCAGTATTTT	CASTDRPWTSSTDTQYF
TRBV19	TRBJ2-1	NA	TGTGCCAGTAGGGGTTGGACAGATAGATACAATGAGCAGTTCTTC	CASRGWTDRYNEQFF
TRBV18	TRBJ2-1	TRBD1	TGTGCCAGCTCACCCGGGACAGAGCCCTACAATGAGCAGTTCTTC	CASSPGTEPYNEQFF
TRBV5-1	TRBJ2-1	TRBD2	TGCGCCAGCAGCCTACTTAGCGGGAGTATTGGTGAGCAGTTCTTC	CASSLLSGSIGEQFF
TRBV6-5	TRBJ2-3	TRBD1	TGTGCCAGCAGTCGGGACAGCCTAACAGATACGCAGTATTTT	CASSRDSLTDTQYF
TRBV4-1	TRBJ1-2	TRBD1	TGCGCCAGCAGCCAACCGGGACAGGTCTTGGTTTACTATGGCTACACCTTC	CASSQPGQVLVYYGYTF
TRBV6-1	TRBJ2-3	TRBD1	TGTGCCAGCACCGGGACAGGGGGACCAGATACGCAGTATTTT	CASTGTGGPDTQYF
TRBV19	TRBJ2-7	NA	TGTGCCAGTAGGGGGACGTACGAGCAGTACTTC	CASRGTYEQYF
TRBV9	TRBJ2-1	NA	NA	CASSVATGSVGQKFF
TRBV5-1	TRBJ1-1	TRBD1	TGCGCCAGCAGCTGGACAGGGGGAATGAACACTGAAGCTTTCTTT	CASSWTGGMNTEAFF
TRBV9	TRBJ2-2	NA	TGTGCCAGCCAGCAGGGGACGAACACCGGGGAGCTGTTTTTT	CASQQGTNTGELFF
TRBV18	TRBJ2-1	TRBD2	TGTGCCAGCTCACCTAGGACTAGCCTCGAGCAGTTCTTC	CASSPRTSLEQFF